This T cell receptor (beta chain) is drawn from a study of regulatory dendritic cells for organ transplantation. Study at large: On day 6, the dendritic cells were exposed to LPS.

Germline CDR1 SNHLY, CDR2 FYNNEI. Trimming took 5 bases from V and 3 from J; bases not matched to a gene: 4. The CDR3 totals 14 residues. Profiling relied on immunoSEQ multiplex PCR, and the TCRdb table lists in-frame clones only, not all of them. The sample includes approximately 10,000 clones, roughly four fifths of them seen just once. A remark on this clone: Its antigen is not identified.

General study results and limits: Resting memory CD8+ T cells held the most alloreactive clonotypes. Regulatory dendritic cells appeared to expand memory CD8+ clones less than mature ones.

Sorted subsets were CFSE-labeled and cultured approximately 5 days with allogeneic dendritic cells. CD4+ or CD8+ T cells were sorted as naive CD45RA+ or memory CD45RO+. V and J are TRBV2 and TRBJ1-2; 9 positions match TRBD1. The receptor comes from a human donor in good health. What was sequenced was memory CD4+ T cells from blood cultured with regulatory dendritic cells. Stated subset: CD45RO+ memory T cells. CDR3 protein: CASSQQGADYGYTF. The CDR3 coding sequence is TGTGCCAGCAGTCAACAGGGGGCGGACTATGGCTACACCTTC.